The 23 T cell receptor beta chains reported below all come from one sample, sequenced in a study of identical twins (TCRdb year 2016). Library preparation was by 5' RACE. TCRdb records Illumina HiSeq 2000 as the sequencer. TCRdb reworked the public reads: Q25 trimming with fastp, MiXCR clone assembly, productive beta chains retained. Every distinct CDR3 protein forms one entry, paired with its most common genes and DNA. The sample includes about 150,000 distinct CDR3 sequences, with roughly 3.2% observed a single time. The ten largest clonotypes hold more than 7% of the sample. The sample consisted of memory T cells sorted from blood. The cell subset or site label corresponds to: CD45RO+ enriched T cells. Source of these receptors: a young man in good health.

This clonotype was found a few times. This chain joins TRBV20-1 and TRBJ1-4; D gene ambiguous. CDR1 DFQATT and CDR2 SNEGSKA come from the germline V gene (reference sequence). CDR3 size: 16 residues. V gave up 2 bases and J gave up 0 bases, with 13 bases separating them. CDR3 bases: TGCAGTGCTAGACAAAGAAAAAGTGCAACTAATGAAAAACTGTTTTTT. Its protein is CSARQRKSATNEKLFF.

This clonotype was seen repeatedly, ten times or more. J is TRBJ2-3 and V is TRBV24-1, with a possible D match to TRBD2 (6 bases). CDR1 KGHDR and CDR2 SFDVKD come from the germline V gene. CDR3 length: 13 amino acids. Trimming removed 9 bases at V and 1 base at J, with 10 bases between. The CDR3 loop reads CATPQRGTDTQYF. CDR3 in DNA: TGTGCCACCCCCCAGCGGGGCACAGATACGCAGTATTTT.

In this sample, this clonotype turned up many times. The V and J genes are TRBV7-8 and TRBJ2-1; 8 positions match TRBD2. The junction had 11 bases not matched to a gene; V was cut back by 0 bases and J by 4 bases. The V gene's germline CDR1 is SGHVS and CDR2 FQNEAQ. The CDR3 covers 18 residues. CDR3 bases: TGTGCCAGCAGCTTAGCCGCAGGACGTAGCGGGACATACAATGAGCAGTTCTTC. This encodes CASSLAAGRSGTYNEQFF.

CDR3 sequence: CASSQESYTDTQYF. DNA of the CDR3: TGCGCCAGCAGCCAAGAGAGCTACACAGATACGCAGTATTTT. The chain is built from TRBV4-3 and TRBJ2-3; D ambiguous. The CDR3 totals 14 residues. The germline CDR1 and CDR2 sequences are LGHNA and YSLEER. V lost 0 bases and J lost 2, with 6 bases in between.

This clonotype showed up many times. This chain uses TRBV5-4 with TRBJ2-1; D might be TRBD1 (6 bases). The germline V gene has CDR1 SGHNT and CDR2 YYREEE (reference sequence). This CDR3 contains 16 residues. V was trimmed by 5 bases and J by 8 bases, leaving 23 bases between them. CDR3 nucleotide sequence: TGTGCCAGCAGGGGAGATTTTAGGGGGAATCTCGATGAGCAGTTCTTC. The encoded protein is CASRGDFRGNLDEQFF.

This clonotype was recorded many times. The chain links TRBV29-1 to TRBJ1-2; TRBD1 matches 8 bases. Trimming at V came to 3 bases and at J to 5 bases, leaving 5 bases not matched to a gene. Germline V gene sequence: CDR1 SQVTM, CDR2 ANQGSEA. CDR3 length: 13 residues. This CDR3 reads CSVDGQGSYGYTF. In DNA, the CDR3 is TGCAGCGTTGATGGACAGGGATCTTATGGCTACACCTTC. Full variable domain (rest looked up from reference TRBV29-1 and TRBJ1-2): SAVISQKPSRDICQRGTSLTIQCQVDSQVTMMFWYRQQPGQSLTLIATANQGSEATYESGFVIDKFPISRPNLTFSTLTVSNMSPEDSSIYLCSVDGQGSYGYTFGSGTRLTVV.

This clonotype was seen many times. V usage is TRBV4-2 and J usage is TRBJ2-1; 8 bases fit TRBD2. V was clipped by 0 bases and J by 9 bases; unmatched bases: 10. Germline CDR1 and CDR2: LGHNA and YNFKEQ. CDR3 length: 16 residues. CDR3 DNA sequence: TGTGCCAGCAGCCAAGAGAGTCAGCGGGAGTTAAGTGAGCAGTTCTTC. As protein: CASSQESQRELSEQFF.

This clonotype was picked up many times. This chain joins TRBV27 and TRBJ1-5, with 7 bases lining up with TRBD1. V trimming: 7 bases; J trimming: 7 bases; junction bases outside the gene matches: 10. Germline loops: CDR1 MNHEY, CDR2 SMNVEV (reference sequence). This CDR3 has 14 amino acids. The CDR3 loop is CASTPWQGGQPQHF. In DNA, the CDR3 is TGTGCCAGCACCCCGTGGCAGGGGGGACAGCCCCAGCATTTT.

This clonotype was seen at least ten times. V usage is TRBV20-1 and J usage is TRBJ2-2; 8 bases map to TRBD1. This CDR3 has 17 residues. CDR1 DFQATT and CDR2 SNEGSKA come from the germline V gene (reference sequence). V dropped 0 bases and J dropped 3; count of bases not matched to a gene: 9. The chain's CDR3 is CSARDLGQGGDTGELFF. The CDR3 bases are TGCAGTGCTAGAGATCTAGGACAGGGAGGCGACACCGGGGAGCTGTTTTTT.

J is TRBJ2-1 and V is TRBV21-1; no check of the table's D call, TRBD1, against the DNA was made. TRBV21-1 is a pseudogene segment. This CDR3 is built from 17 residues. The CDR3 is CASSKVLGKGTYNEQFF. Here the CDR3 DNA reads TGTGCCAGCAGCAAAGTCTTGGGGAAAGGGACCTACAATGAGCAGTTCTTC.

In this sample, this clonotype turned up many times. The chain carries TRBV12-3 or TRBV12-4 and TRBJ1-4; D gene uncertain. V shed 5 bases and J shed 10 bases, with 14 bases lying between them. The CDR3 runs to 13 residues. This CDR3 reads CASSLEVQTKLFF. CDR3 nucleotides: TGTGCCAGCAGTCTCGAGGTGCAAACAAAACTGTTTTTT.

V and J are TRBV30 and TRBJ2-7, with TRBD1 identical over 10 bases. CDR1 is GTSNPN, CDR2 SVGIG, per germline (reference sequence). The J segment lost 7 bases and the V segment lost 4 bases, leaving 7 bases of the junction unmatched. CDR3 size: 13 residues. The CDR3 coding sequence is TGTGCCTGGACCCGACAGGGGGCGCGGGAGCAGTACTTC. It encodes CAWTRQGAREQYF.

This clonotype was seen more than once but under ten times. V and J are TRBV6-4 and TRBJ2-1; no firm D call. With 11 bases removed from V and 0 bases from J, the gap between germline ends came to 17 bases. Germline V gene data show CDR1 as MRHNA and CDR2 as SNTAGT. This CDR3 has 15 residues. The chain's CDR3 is CASCPLPGSYNEQFF. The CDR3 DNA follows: TGTGCCTCCTGCCCCCTGCCCGGCTCCTACAATGAGCAGTTCTTC.

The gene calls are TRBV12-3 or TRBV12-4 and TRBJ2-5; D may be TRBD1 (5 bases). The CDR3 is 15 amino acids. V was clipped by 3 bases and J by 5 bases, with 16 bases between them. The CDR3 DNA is TGTGCCAGCAGTTTGTACGACAGCCCCGGGGAGACCCAGTACTTC. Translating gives CASSLYDSPGETQYF.

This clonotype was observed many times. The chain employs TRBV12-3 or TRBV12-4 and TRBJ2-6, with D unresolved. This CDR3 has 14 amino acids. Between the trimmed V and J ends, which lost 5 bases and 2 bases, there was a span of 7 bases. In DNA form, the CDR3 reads TGTGCCAGCAGTCTAGGGACTGGGGCCAACGTCCTGACTTTC. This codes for CASSLGTGANVLTF.

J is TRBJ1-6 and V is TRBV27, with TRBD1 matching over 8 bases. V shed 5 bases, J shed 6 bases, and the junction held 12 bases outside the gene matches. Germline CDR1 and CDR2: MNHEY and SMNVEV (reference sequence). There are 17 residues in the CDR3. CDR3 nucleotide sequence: TGTGCCAGCAGTCCCGGACAGGGACTTGTCCGTAATTCACCCCTCCACTTT. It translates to CASSPGQGLVRNSPLHF.

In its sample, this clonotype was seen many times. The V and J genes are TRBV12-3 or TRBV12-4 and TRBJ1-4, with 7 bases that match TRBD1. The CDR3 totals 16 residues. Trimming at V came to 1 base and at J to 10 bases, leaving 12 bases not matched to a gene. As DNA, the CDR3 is TGTGCCAGCAGTTTAGTCGCCAAGGGGGCCCTCGGAAAACTGTTTTTT. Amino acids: CASSLVAKGALGKLFF.

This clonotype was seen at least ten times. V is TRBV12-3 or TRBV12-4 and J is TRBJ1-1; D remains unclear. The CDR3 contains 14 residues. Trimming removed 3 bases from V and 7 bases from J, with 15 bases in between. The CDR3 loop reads CASSFEPLEGEAFF. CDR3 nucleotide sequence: TGTGCCAGCAGTTTCGAACCTTTGGAGGGTGAAGCTTTCTTT.

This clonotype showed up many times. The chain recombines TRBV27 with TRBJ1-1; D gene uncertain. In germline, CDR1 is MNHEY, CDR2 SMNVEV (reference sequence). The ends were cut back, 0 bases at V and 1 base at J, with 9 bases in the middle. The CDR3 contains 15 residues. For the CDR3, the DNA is TGTGCCAGCAGTTTATCCCTCGGCGGGAACACTGAAGCTTTCTTT. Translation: CASSLSLGGNTEAFF.

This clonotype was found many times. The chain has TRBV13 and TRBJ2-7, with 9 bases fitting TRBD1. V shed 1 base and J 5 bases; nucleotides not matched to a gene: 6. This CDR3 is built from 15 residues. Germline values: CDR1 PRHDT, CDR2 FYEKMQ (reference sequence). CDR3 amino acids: CASSLVGTGYDEQYF. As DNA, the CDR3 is TGTGCCAGCAGCTTAGTAGGGACAGGGTACGACGAGCAGTACTTC.

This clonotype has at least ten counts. The CDR3 reads CASSQDQTSYEQYV. In nucleotides, the CDR3 is TGTGCCAGCAGCCAAGATCAAACTAGCTACGAGCAGTACGTC. This rearrangement joins TRBV3-1 to TRBJ2-7, with D perhaps TRBD2 (5 bases). Germline CDR1 LGHDT, CDR2 YNNKEL (reference sequence). The CDR3 consists of 14 residues. The V and J ends lost 0 bases and 3 bases respectively, with 9 bases between them.

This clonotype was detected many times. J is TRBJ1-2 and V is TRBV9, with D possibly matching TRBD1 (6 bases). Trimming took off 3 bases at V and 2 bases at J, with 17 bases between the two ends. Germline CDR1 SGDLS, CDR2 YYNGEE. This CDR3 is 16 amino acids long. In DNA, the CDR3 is TGTGCCAGCAGCGCTCAACAGGGACCTAAAAACTATGGCTACACCTTC. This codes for CASSAQQGPKNYGYTF.

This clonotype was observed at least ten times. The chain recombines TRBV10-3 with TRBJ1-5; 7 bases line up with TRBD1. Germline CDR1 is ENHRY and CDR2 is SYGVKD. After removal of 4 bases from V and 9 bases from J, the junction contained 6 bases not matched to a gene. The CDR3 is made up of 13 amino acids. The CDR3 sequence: CAISGQGSGPQHF. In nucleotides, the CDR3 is TGTGCCATCAGTGGACAGGGCTCAGGGCCCCAGCATTTT.